Listed below are T cell receptor beta chains from one sample, sequenced in a study of graft-versus-host responses after intestinal transplantation. Profiling relied on immunoSEQ multiplex PCR, and the TCRdb table lists in-frame clones only, not all of them. This sample has tens of thousands of clones, with around nine tenths found just once. The source material was PBMCs, sampled roughly 120 days after intestinal transplantation. Receptors were obtained from a human patient who received an intestinal transplant, so some T cells may come from the graft donor. The CDR3 runs from the conserved cysteine through the conserved F or W. Each record gives: clone size, V gene, D gene, J gene, CDR3 protein, CDR3 DNA. A D gene is named only where the DNA matches it firmly. The size field is filled for only some rows; it gives once, few, many or a size class.

-	TRBV18	-	TRBJ2-5	CASSPRTGQGETQYF	TGTGCCAGCTCACCACGGACGGGGCAAGGAGAGACCCAGTACTTC
-	TRBV5-6	-	TRBJ1-5	CASSLLRDKDQPQHF	TGTGCCAGCAGCTTGCTCCGGGATAAGGATCAGCCCCAGCATTTT
-	TRBV25-1	-	TRBJ2-2	CASSSGPEAGELFF	TGTGCCAGCAGCTCGGGACCCGAGGCCGGGGAGCTGTTTTTT
-	TRBV7-8	-	TRBJ1-2	CASSLRVSNYGYTF	TGTGCCAGCAGCCTACGAGTTAGTAACTATGGCTACACCTTC
-	TRBV5-4	TRBD1	TRBJ1-6	CASRRDRGSPLHF	TGTGCCAGCAGGAGGGACAGGGGCTCACCCCTCCACTTT
-	TRBV7-2	-	TRBJ1-1	CASSLFGGGGSEAFF	TGTGCCAGCAGCTTATTCGGGGGCGGTGGGAGTGAAGCTTTCTTT
-	TRBV7-4	-	TRBJ2-7	CASSTLDRFLNYEQYF	TGTGCCAGCAGCACCTTAGACAGATTTTTAAACTACGAGCAGTACTTC
-	TRBV9	-	TRBJ2-5	CASSVTPGRQETQYF	TGTGCCAGCAGCGTAACTCCGGGCAGGCAAGAGACCCAGTACTTC
-	TRBV30	-	TRBJ2-2	CAWSVRSGGELFF	TGTGCCTGGAGTGTTAGAAGTGGCGGGGAGCTGTTTTTT
-	TRBV28	-	TRBJ2-4	CASSFPGSRGNIQYF	TGTGCCAGCAGTTTTCCCGGGAGCCGGGGGAACATTCAGTACTTC
-	TRBV5-1	TRBD2	TRBJ2-2	CASSRTRWDTGELFF	TGCGCCAGCAGCCGGACTAGATGGGACACCGGGGAGCTGTTTTTT
once	TRBV9	-	TRBJ2-7	CASSGPRDEQYF	TGTGCCAGCAGCGGGCCCAGGGACGAGCAGTACTTC
once	TRBV6-4	-	TRBJ2-4	CASRSTLAKNIQYF	TGTGCCAGCAGGTCCACCCTAGCCAAAAACATTCAGTACTTC
-	TRBV12-5	-	TRBJ1-4	CASGLLGELEKLFF	TGTGCTAGTGGTTTGTTAGGGGAACTTGAAAAACTGTTTTTT
-	TRBV7-8	-	TRBJ2-7	CASSLAARILSSYEQYF	TGTGCCAGCAGCTTAGCCGCGCGGATCCTTAGCTCCTACGAGCAGTACTTC
once	TRBV5-8	-	TRBJ2-7	CASSLAGFAGLPEQYF	TGTGCCAGCAGCTTGGCCGGATTTGCGGGCTTGCCCGAGCAGTACTTC
-	TRBV29-1	TRBD1	TRBJ1-2	CSVGDRNYGYTF	TGCAGCGTTGGGGACAGGAACTATGGCTACACCTTC